This paragraph reports one T cell receptor (beta chain). What it recognizes is unknown. These data belong to a study of T cells in narcolepsy. Germline-derived CDR1 and CDR2 are LNHDA and SQIVND (reference sequence). CDR3 length: 14 residues. Study results and limitations: Reportedly, autoreactive clonotypes were serially detected in patients' blood but not controls'.

Here immunoSEQ multiplex PCR was the method, and the copy in TCRdb shows in-frame clones only, minus some. The top ten hold roughly 0.68% of the sample, which has 15,000 to 20,000 clones, around 84% seen once. Material for sequencing was memory (CD45RA-) CD4+ T cells from blood. The chain couples TRBV19 to TRBJ2-5; D is possibly TRBD1 (6 bases). The J call may be mistaken, given a closer DNA end match to TRBJ2-7. The receptor was isolated from a human donor in good health. The DNA for the CDR3 is TGTGCCAGTAAAACAGGGACCAACTCCTACGAGCAGTACTTC. Amino acids: CASKTGTNSYEQYF.